This T cell receptor beta chain was retrieved from a study of T cells in Graves' hyperthyroidism and ophthalmopathy. Findings and limits, study-wide: Ophthalmopathy was distinguished from stable hyperthyroidism by 13 V-J signatures.

Germline lookup yields CDR1 SEHNR and CDR2 FQNEAQ (reference sequence). This CDR3 comprises 15 residues. Trimming took off 3 bases at V and 4 bases at J, with 15 bases between the two ends. Hyperthyroidism in the patients, aged 18 to 65, was newly diagnosed and under 2 months in duration. Exclusions: uncontrolled infection, other autoimmune disease, pregnancy, lactation. This clonotype was detected once. Its matching antigen is unknown. Since the CDR3 does not end with the conserved phenylalanine or tryptophan, this likely comes from a read error. RNA transcripts provided the source from which TCR beta CDR3 regions were amplified. The primer set for the first-round RT-PCR of the TCR CDR3 was HTBI. TCRdb processed the multiplex PCR reads anew with MiXCR; each CDR3 protein has one entry. The sample records almost 600,000 distinct CDR3 sequences, more than 45% being singletons.

The clonotype originates from a young woman with Graves' hyperthyroidism. The rearrangement uses TRBV7-9 and TRBJ1-1, with D possibly matching TRBD1 (5 bases). Source material: peripheral blood or thyroid tissue (not recorded which). This CDR3 is CASSFWRGMSTEAFV. The CDR3 DNA reads as TGTGCCAGCAGCTTTTGGCGGGGGATGAGCACTGAAGCTTTCGTT.